Following are 13 T cell receptor beta chains from one sample sequenced in a study of blood T cells in healthy people across ages. PCR was performed a second time for roughly 7 to 12 cycles using a sample-barcoded 5' primer and a J-beta primer mix. TCRdb reprocessed the 5' RACE reads with MiXCR, giving one entry per CDR3 protein. This table holds 700,000 or so distinct CDR3 sequences, around a fifth found once. The sample was blood. These receptors were taken from a man in his sixties or seventies in good health.

In its sample, this clonotype was seen many times. The CDR3, as DNA: TGTGCCAGCAGTCGCACAAGGGGGGCGGGGGCCTCCTACAATGAGCAGTTCTTC. Its translation: CASSRTRGAGASYNEQFF. The chain joins TRBV7-8 to TRBJ2-1; tentative D call: TRBD2 (7 bases). V lost 6 bases and J lost 0, with 21 bases in between. CDR3 length: 18 amino acids. Per germline, CDR1 SGHVS and CDR2 FQNEAQ.

The chain combines TRBV20-1 with TRBJ2-4, with TRBD1 matching 10 bases. Germline CDR1 reads DFQATT; CDR2 reads SNEGSKA (reference sequence). This CDR3 has 14 residues. The J segment lost 9 bases and the V segment lost 1 base, leaving 6 bases of the junction unmatched. Here the CDR3 DNA reads TGCAGTGCTAGAGGACAGGGGGCGGGTGTCATTCAGTACTTC. It encodes CSARGQGAGVIQYF.

Only a few counts were recorded for this clonotype. J is TRBJ2-7 and V is TRBV5-1; 9 bases are shared with TRBD1. Germline V lookup: CDR1 SGHRS, CDR2 YFSETQ. The V gene end was trimmed by 0 bases and the J gene end by 2 bases; junction bases not matched to a gene: 6. CDR3 length: 16 amino acids. DNA for the CDR3: TGCGCCAGCAGCTTGGCCGGGGGACAGGGACCCTACGAGCAGTACTTC. Protein sequence: CASSLAGGQGPYEQYF.

This clonotype was observed many times. The chain recombines TRBV5-1 with TRBJ2-5; D remains ambiguous. Trimming took 3 bases from V and 2 from J, leaving 2 bases between them. Looked up from germline, CDR1 is SGHRS and CDR2 is YFSETQ. CDR3 length: 11 residues. The CDR3 protein is CASSWQETQYF. The CDR3 DNA sequence: TGCGCCAGCAGCTGGCAAGAGACCCAGTACTTC.

This clonotype was detected a few times. The CDR3 loop reads CASRPDREGNGYTF. The CDR3 region has the DNA TGTGCCAGCAGACCGGACAGGGAAGGGAATGGCTACACCTTC. This chain uses TRBV6-6 with TRBJ1-2; TRBD1 matches 8 bases. J gave up 6 bases and V 6 bases, and 9 bases lay outside the gene matches. The CDR3 sequence is 14 residues long. Germline loops: CDR1 MNHNY, CDR2 SVGAGI (reference sequence).

The rearrangement uses TRBV6-6 and TRBJ2-1; D is unresolved. The CDR3 spans 13 residues. Trimming cost V 2 bases and J 5 bases, with 7 bases left between them. Per germline, CDR1 MNHNY and CDR2 SVGAGI (reference sequence). This chain's CDR3 is CASSYGRDNEQFF. CDR3 in DNA: TGTGCCAGCAGTTACGGACGGGACAATGAGCAGTTCTTC.

The rearrangement uses TRBV10-3 and TRBJ1-2; 7 bases are a match to TRBD1. Per germline, CDR1 ENHRY and CDR2 SYGVKD. After removal of 6 bases from V and 3 bases from J, the junction contained 4 bases not matched to a gene. CDR3 length equals 13 residues. CDR3 residues: CAISLTGDYGYTF. The DNA of the CDR3 is TGTGCCATCAGCCTAACAGGGGACTATGGCTACACCTTC.

This clonotype was counted a few times. This chain joins TRBV12-3 or TRBV12-4 and TRBJ2-4; D might be TRBD1 or TRBD2, each matching 5 bases. The CDR3 length is 16 residues. The V and J ends lost 8 bases and 0 bases respectively, with 17 bases between them. In DNA form, the CDR3 reads TGTGCCAGCTCTAAAGGGGACCTAATAGCCAAAAACATTCAGTACTTC. This encodes CASSKGDLIAKNIQYF.

This clonotype was counted only a few times. The genes are TRBV18 and TRBJ1-1; D is possibly TRBD1 (5 bases). The CDR3 totals 15 residues. The V gene lost 8 bases and the J gene lost 1 base, with 17 bases spanning the gap. Germline values: CDR1 KGHSH, CDR2 LQKENI. CDR3 DNA sequence: TGTGCCAGCCAGGTGGGGCTTGGGGGGAACACTGAAGCTTTCTTT. Protein product: CASQVGLGGNTEAFF.

The rearrangement joins TRBV28 to TRBJ2-3; TRBD2 aligns across 11 bases. CDR1 and CDR2 (germline): MDHEN, SYDVKM. The CDR3 sequence is 16 residues long. The trim removed 4 bases at V and 3 bases at J, leaving 6 bases unmatched. The CDR3 here is CASSSPTSGGTDTQYF. The CDR3, as DNA: TGTGCCAGCAGTTCCCCCACTAGCGGGGGTACAGATACGCAGTATTTT. Based on the CDR3 plus reference TRBV28 and TRBJ2-3, the full variable domain is DVKVTQSSRYLVKRTGEKVFLECVQDMDHENMFWYRQDPGLGLRLIYFSYDVKMKEKGDIPEGYSVSREKKERFSLILESASTNQTSMYLCASSSPTSGGTDTQYFGPGTRLTVL.

V gene TRBV5-1 combines with J gene TRBJ2-2; no reliable D call. The CDR3 is 15 residues long. Looked up from germline, CDR1 is SGHRS and CDR2 is YFSETQ. Trimming left V 1 base short and J 0 bases short, with 7 bases between. The CDR3 is CASSLTAANTGELFF. The CDR3 DNA follows: TGCGCCAGCAGCTTGACGGCCGCGAACACCGGGGAGCTGTTTTTT. The full variable domain, its missing parts supplied by reference TRBV5-1 and TRBJ2-2, is KAGVTQTPRYLIKTRGQQVTLSCSPISGHRSVSWYQQTPGQGLQFLFEYFSETQRNKGNFPGRFSGRQFSNSRSEMNVSTLELGDSALYLCASSLTAANTGELFFGEGSRLTVL.

The table lists this clonotype with a count of one. V gene TRBV9 combines with J gene TRBJ1-2, with a possible D match to TRBD1 (6 bases). The CDR3 is 13 amino acids. V was clipped by 2 bases and J by 3 bases, with 8 bases between them. CDR1 is SGDLS and CDR2 is YYNGEE in the germline V gene. This CDR3 is CASSVYRDYGYTF. The CDR3 DNA is TGTGCCAGCAGCGTGTACAGGGACTATGGCTACACCTTC.

V gene TRBV20-1 combines with J gene TRBJ1-4; D call uncertain. The length of the CDR3 is 14 residues. The germline gives CDR1 DFQATT, CDR2 SNEGSKA (reference sequence). V shed 2 bases and J shed 6 bases, with 13 bases lying between them. CDR3 region: CSARSGSRDEKLFF. CDR3 nucleotides: TGCAGTGCTAGAAGTGGCAGCCGAGATGAAAAACTGTTTTTT.